In this sample, the clone carrying this T cell receptor beta chain turned up a few times. What it binds is not known. This specimen comes from a study of blood T cells in healthy people across ages. Study-wide results and caveats: Naive T cell percentage showed a strong correlation with the diversity of TCR beta. Possibly confounding the expanded clonotype changes was the fact that donor CMV status was unknown.

Combining a sample-barcoded 5' primer with a J-beta primer mix, a second PCR ran for about 6 to 12 cycles. TCRdb used MiXCR to reprocess the 5' RACE reads, holding one entry per CDR3 protein. The sample consists of hundreds of thousands of distinct CDR3 sequences, over 25% of them appearing once. CDR3 length: 14 amino acids. Trimming stripped 5 bases from V and 1 base from J, with 10 bases between. Germline V lookup: CDR1 SGHTA, CDR2 FQGNSA. The same data also went into a second study, on T cells of mothers and their children. Per that study: The cDNA synthesis received all extracted RNA, at around 1.6 ug per 15 ul.

The TCR sequence derives from a boy aged 2 to 10 in good health. This rearrangement joins TRBV7-2 to TRBJ2-3; D is possibly TRBD2 (6 bases). What was sequenced was blood. The CDR3 nucleotides are TGTGCCAGCAGCGCGTCTAGCGGCACAGATACGCAGTATTTT. It codes for CASSASSGTDTQYF.